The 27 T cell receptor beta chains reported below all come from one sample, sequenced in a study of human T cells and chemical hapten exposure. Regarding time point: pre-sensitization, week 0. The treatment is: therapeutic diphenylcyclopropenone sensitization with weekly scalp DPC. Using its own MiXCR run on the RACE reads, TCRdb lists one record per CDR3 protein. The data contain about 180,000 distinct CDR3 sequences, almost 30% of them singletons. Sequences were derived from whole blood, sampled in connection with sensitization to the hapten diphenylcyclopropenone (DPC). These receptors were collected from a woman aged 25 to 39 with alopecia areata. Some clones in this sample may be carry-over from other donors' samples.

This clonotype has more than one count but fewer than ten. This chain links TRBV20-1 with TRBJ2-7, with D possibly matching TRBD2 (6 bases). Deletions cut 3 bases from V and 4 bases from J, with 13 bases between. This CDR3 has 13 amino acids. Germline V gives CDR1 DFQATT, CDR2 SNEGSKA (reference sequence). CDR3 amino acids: CSASPAGGYEQYF. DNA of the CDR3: TGCAGTGCTAGTCCAGCGGGCGGGTACGAGCAGTACTTC.

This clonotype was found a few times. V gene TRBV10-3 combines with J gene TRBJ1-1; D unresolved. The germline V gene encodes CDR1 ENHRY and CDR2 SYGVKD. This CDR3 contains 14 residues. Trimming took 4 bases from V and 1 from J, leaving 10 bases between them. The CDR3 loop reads CAISGTVGNTEAFF. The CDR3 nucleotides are TGTGCCATCAGTGGGACGGTGGGGAACACTGAAGCTTTCTTT.

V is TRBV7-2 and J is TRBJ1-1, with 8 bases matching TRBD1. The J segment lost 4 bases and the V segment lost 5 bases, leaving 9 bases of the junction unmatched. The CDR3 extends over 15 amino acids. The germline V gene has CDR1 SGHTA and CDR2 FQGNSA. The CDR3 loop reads CASSAAGGAVTEAFF. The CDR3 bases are TGTGCCAGCAGCGCCGCAGGGGGCGCGGTCACTGAAGCTTTCTTT.

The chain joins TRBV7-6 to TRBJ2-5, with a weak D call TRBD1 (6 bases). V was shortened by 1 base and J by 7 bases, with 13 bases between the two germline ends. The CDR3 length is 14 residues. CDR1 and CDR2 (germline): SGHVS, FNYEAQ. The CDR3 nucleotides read TGTGCCAGCAGCTTAGGACAGACCAGGGGGACCCAGTACTTC. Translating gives CASSLGQTRGTQYF.

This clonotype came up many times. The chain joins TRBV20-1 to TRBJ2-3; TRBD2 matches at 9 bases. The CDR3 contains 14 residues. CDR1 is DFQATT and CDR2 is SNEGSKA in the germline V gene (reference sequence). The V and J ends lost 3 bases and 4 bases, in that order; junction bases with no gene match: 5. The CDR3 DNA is TGCAGTGCTAGCGCCAGCGGGAGGTCAGATACGCAGTATTTT. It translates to CSASASGRSDTQYF.

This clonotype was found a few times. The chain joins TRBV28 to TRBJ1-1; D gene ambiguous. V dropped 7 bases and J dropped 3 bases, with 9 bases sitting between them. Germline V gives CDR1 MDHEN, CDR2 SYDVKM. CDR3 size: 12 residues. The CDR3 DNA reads TGTGCCAGCATTTCCGGGGACACTGAAGCTTTCTTT. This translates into CASISGDTEAFF.

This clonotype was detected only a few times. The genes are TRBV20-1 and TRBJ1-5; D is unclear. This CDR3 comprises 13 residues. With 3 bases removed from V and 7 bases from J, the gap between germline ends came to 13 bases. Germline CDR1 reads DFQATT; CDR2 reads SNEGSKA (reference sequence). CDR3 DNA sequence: TGCAGTGCTAGCGGTGCAGAGTTCCAGCCCCAGCATTTT. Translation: CSASGAEFQPQHF.

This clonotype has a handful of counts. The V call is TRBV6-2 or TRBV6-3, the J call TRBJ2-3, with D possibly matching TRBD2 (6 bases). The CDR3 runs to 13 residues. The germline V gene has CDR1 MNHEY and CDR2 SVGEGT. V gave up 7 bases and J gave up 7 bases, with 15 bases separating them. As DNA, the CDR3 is TGTGCCAGCACCGACAGACTAGTCAATACGCAGTATTTT. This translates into CASTDRLVNTQYF.

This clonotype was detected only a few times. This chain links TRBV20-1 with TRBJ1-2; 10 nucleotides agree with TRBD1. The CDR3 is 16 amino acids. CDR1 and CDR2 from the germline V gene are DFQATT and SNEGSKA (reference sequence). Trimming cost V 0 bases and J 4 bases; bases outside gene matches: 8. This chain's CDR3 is CSARDKGTGVSYGYTF. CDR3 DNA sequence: TGCAGTGCTAGAGATAAAGGGACAGGGGTTTCCTATGGCTACACCTTC.

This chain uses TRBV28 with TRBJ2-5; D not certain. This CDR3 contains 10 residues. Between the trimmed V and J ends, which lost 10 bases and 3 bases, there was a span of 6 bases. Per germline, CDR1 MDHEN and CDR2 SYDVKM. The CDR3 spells CATREETQYF. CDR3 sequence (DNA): TGTGCCACCAGAGAAGAGACCCAGTACTTC.

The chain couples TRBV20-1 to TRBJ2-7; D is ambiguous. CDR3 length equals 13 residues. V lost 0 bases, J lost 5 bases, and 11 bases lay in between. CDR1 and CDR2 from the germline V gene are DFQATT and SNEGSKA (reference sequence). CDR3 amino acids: CSARDWSSHEQYF. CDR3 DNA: TGCAGTGCTAGAGACTGGTCTTCCCACGAGCAGTACTTC.

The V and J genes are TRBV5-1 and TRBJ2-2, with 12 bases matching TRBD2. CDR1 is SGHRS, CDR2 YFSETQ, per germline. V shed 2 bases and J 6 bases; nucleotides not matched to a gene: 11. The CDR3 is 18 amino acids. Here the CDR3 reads CASSFLTSGRSGSGELFF. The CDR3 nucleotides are TGCGCCAGCAGCTTTTTGACTAGCGGGAGATCGGGCTCCGGGGAGCTGTTTTTT.

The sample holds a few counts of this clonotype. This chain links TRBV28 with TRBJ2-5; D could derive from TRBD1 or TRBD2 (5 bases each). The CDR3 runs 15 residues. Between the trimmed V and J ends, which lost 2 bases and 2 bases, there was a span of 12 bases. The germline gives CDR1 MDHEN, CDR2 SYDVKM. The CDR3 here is CASSLGLTDQETQYF. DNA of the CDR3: TGTGCCAGCAGTTTAGGACTGACAGATCAAGAGACCCAGTACTTC.

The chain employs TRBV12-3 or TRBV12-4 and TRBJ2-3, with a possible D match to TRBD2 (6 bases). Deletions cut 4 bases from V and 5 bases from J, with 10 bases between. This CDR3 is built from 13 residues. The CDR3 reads CASSWREEDTQYF. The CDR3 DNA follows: TGTGCCAGCAGTTGGAGGGAGGAAGATACGCAGTATTTT.

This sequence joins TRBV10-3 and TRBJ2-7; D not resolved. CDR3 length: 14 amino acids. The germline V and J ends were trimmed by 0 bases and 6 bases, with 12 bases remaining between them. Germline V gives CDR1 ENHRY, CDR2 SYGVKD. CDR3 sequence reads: CAISESGQAGEQYF. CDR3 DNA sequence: TGTGCCATCAGTGAGTCGGGCCAGGCTGGCGAGCAGTACTTC.

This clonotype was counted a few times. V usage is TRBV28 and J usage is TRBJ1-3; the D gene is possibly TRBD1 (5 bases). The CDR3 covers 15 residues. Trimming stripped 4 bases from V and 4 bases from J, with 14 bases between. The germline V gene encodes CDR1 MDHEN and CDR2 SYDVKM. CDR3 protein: CASSSPQGTGNTIYF. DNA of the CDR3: TGTGCCAGCAGTTCCCCTCAGGGAACGGGAAACACCATATATTTT.

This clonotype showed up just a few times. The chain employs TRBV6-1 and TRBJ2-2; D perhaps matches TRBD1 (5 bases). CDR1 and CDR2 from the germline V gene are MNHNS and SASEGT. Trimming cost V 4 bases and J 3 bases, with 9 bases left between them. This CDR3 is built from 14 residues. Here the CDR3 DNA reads TGTGCCAGCAGTGTAATGACAGACACCGGGGAGCTGTTTTTT. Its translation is CASSVMTDTGELFF.

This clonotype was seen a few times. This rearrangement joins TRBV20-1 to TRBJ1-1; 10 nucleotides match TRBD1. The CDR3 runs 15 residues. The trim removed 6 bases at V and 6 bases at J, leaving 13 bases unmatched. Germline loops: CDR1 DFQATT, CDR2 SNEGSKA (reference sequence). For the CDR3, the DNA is TGCAGTGCCGTACACCGACAGGGGGCTTTCTCTGAAGCTTTCTTT. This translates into CSAVHRQGAFSEAFF.

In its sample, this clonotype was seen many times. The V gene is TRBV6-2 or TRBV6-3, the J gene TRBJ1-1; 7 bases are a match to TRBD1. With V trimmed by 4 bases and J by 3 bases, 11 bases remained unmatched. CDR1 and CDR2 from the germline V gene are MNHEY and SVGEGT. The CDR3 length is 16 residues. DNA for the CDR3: TGTGCCAGCAGTTTTCGGGACAGAGGATTGTACACTGAAGCTTTCTTT. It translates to CASSFRDRGLYTEAFF.

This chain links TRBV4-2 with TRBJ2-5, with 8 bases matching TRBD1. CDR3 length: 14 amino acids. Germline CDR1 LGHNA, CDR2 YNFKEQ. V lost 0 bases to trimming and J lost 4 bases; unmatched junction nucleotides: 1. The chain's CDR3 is CASSQDRGPETQYF. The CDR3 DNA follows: TGTGCCAGCAGCCAAGACAGGGGGCCAGAGACCCAGTACTTC.

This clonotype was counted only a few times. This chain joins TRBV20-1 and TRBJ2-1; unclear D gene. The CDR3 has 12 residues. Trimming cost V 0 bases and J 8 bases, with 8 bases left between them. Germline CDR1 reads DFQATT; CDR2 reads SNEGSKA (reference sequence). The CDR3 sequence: CSARDPFYEQFF. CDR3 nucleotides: TGCAGTGCTAGAGACCCCTTTTATGAGCAGTTCTTC.

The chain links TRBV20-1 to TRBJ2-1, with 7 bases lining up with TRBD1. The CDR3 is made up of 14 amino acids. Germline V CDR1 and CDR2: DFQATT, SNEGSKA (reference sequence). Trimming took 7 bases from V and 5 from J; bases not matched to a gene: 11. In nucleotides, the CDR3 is TGCAGTGAAAGGGGGCGGGTCCCTGACAATGAGCAGTTCTTC. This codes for CSERGRVPDNEQFF.

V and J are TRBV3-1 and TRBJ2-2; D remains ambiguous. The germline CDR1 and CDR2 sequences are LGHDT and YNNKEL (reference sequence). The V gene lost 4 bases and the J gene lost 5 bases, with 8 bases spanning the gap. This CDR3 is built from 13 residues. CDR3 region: CASSPTETGELFF. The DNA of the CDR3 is TGTGCCAGCAGCCCGACGGAAACCGGGGAGCTGTTTTTT.

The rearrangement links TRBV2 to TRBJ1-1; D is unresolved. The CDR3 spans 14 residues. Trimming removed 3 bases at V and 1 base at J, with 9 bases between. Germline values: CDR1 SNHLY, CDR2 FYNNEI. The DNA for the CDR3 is TGTGCCAGCAGTGAGGTCCGGAAGAACACTGAAGCTTTCTTT. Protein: CASSEVRKNTEAFF.

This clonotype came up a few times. The CDR3 DNA reads TGTGCCAGCAGCTTTCAAGTAACGGGGGAGCTGTTTTTT. Amino acid sequence: CASSFQVTGELFF. The V gene is TRBV7-9, the J gene TRBJ2-2; D not certain. Per germline, CDR1 SEHNR and CDR2 FQNEAQ (reference sequence). V shed 3 bases and J shed 8 bases, with 10 bases lying between them. The CDR3 runs to 13 residues. Supplemented by reference TRBV7-9 and TRBJ2-2, the full variable domain reads DTGVSQNPRHKITKRGQNVTFRCDPISEHNRLYWYRQTLGQGPEFLTYFQNEAQLEKSRLLSDRFSAERPKGSFSTLEIQRTEQGDSAMYLCASSFQVTGELFFGEGSRLTVL.

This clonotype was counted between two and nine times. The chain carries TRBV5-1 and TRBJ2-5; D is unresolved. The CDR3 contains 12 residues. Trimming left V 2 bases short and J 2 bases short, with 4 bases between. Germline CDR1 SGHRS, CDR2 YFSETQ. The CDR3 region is CASSFTQETQYF. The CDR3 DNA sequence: TGCGCCAGCAGCTTTACACAAGAGACCCAGTACTTC.

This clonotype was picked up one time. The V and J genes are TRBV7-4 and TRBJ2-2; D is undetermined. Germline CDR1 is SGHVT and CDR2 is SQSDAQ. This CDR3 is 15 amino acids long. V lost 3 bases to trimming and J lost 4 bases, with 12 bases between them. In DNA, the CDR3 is TGTGCCAGCAGCTTTATATGGCGATTCACCGGGGAGCTGTTTTTT. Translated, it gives CASSFIWRFTGELFF.